A single sample is the source of the 10 T cell receptor beta chains below, sequenced in a study of cytomegalovirus exposure and HLA in healthy donors (dated by TCRdb to the late 2010s). Library method: the immunoSEQ multiplex PCR assay. A mixture of 60 forward primers for TCR Vbeta segments and 13 reverse primers for TCR Jbeta segments was used in the multiplex PCR. The table was pulled from immuneACCESS by TCRdb, which kept in-frame rearrangements only. Such tables lose some clones; where checked, under half of the loss comes from unresolved V genes, and the rest has no known cause. This sample is represented by more than 110,000 clones; 55% to 80% of them were singletons. The ten biggest clones cover 13% to 15% of the sample. Source material: PBMCs. The receptors shown here come from a human donor in good health.

This clone was found a few times. The chain couples TRBV2 to TRBJ1-4; perhaps TRBD1 as D (6 bases). CDR3 length equals 14 residues. The germline V gene encodes CDR1 SNHLY and CDR2 FYNNEI. The V gene lost 7 bases and the J gene lost 4 bases, with 13 bases spanning the gap. The CDR3 DNA reads as TGTGCCAGCACCACGGACAGATATAATGAAAAACTGTTTTTT. It translates to CASTTDRYNEKLFF.

The V and J genes are TRBV18 and TRBJ1-3; D is uncertain. Deletions cut 2 bases from V and 4 bases from J, with 9 bases between. Germline V gives CDR1 KGHSH, CDR2 LQKENI. This CDR3 spans 14 amino acids. The CDR3 loop reads CASSPTTDGNTIYF. The DNA for the CDR3 is TGTGCCAGCTCACCAACAACAGACGGAAACACCATATATTTT.

The chain carries TRBV9 and TRBJ1-1, with D perhaps matching TRBD1 (6 bases). The length of the CDR3 is 14 residues. Germline V gene data show CDR1 as SGDLS and CDR2 as YYNGEE. Deletions cut 2 bases from V and 3 bases from J, with 11 bases between. The CDR3 loop is CASSVRGADTEAFF. The CDR3 DNA is TGTGCCAGCAGCGTGCGGGGGGCTGACACTGAAGCTTTCTTT.

This clone was detected once. The rearrangement uses TRBV5-4 and TRBJ2-7, with a tentative D call TRBD1 (5 bases). The CDR3 contains 11 residues. From germline, CDR1 is SGHNT and CDR2 YYREEE (reference sequence). Trimming cost V 1 base and J 6 bases, with 5 bases left between them. This CDR3 is CASSLTGEQYF. Here the CDR3 DNA reads TGTGCCAGCAGCTTGACAGGCGAGCAGTACTTC.

V is TRBV6-4 and J is TRBJ2-1, with D possibly matching TRBD2 (6 bases). V lost 1 base, J lost 8 bases, and 24 bases lay in between. Germline V gene lookup returns CDR1 MRHNA and CDR2 SNTAGT. This CDR3 has 18 residues. The DNA of the CDR3 is TGTGCCAGCAGTGACTTCAACGACAGCCCCATCCCGGGGGATGAGCAGTTCTTC. Amino acids: CASSDFNDSPIPGDEQFF.

This clone has just a few counts. The chain links TRBV7-6 to TRBJ2-7; D is undetermined. V shed 3 bases and J shed 5 bases, with 11 bases lying between them. This CDR3 has 13 residues. Per germline, CDR1 SGHVS and CDR2 FNYEAQ. Here the CDR3 reads CASSLQLADEQYF. The DNA of the CDR3 is TGTGCCAGCAGCTTGCAACTGGCGGACGAGCAGTACTTC.

The V gene is TRBV9, the J gene TRBJ1-1; perhaps TRBD1 as D (5 bases). Per germline, CDR1 SGDLS and CDR2 YYNGEE. The V gene lost 0 bases and the J gene lost 10 bases, with 10 bases spanning the gap. The length of the CDR3 is 12 residues. Here the CDR3 reads CASSVGGGAAFF. The CDR3 DNA sequence: TGTGCCAGCAGCGTAGGAGGCGGGGCAGCTTTCTTT.

V gene TRBV5-8 combines with J gene TRBJ2-4, with D perhaps TRBD2 (6 bases). Germline V lookup: CDR1 SGHTS, CDR2 YDEGEE. This CDR3 contains 13 residues. V was pared by 4 bases and J by 6 bases, with 11 bases between. CDR3 residues: CASSPPGLNIQYF. The CDR3 region has the DNA TGTGCCAGCAGCCCCCCGGGACTAAACATTCAGTACTTC.

The chain carries TRBV4-1 and TRBJ2-5; TRBD1 matches 8 bases. Germline assignment: CDR1 MGHRA and CDR2 YSYEKL. There are 17 residues in the CDR3. After removal of 0 bases from V and 1 base from J, the junction contained 7 bases not matched to a gene. The CDR3 loop reads CASSQENSGGAQETQYF. For the CDR3, the DNA is TGCGCCAGCAGCCAAGAAAATTCAGGGGGCGCCCAAGAGACCCAGTACTTC.

This clone was detected only a few times. The V and J genes are TRBV28 and TRBJ2-1, with 8 bases lining up with TRBD2. This CDR3 has 15 residues. Germline CDR1 and CDR2: MDHEN and SYDVKM. Trimming cost V 2 bases and J 9 bases; bases outside gene matches: 9. CDR3 region: CASSLQLAVLGEQFF. DNA for the CDR3: TGTGCCAGCAGTTTACAACTAGCGGTCTTGGGTGAGCAGTTCTTC.